Listed below are T cell receptor beta chains from one sample, sequenced in a study of cytomegalovirus exposure and HLA in healthy donors. Method: immunoSEQ multiplex PCR; TCRdb's copy keeps in-frame clones and lacks some. Found here are about 79,000 clones, approximately 93% of them singletons; the top ten hold around 3.3%. The material sequenced was PBMCs. These receptors were collected from a woman aged 25 to 45 in good health and CMV-seronegative. CDR3s include the opening cysteine and the closing phenylalanine or tryptophan. The D gene is left open where the match is weak. Size is omitted from some rows. Given values are once, few, many or a class for expanded clones.

TRBD1,-,TRBJ2-3,TRBV7-9,TGTGCCAGCAGCTCCAGGGGGCCAGATACGCAGTATTTT,CASSSRGPDTQYF
TRBD1,-,TRBJ1-2,TRBV27,TGTGCCAGCACCAGACAGGGTGGCTATGGCTACACCTTC,CASTRQGGYGYTF
TRBD1,-,TRBJ1-3,TRBV9,TGTGCCAGCAGCCGTGTGGGACAGTTCGTCTCTGGAAACACCATATATTTT,CASSRVGQFVSGNTIYF
TRBD1,-,TRBJ1-1,TRBV9,TGTGCCAGCAGCGTGACAGGGGGCCCTGAAGCTTTCTTT,CASSVTGGPEAFF
-,once,TRBJ1-1,TRBV6-1,TGTGCCAGCCAGACTACGGGTGACACTGAAGCTTTCTTT,CASQTTGDTEAFF
TRBD1,-,TRBJ2-7,TRBV19,TGTGCCAGTAGTCCCCCCGGGACAGGGAGCGAGCAGTACTTC,CASSPPGTGSEQYF
TRBD1,-,TRBJ2-1,TRBV28,TGTGCCAGCAGTCTAGACAGGGGGCCAAGGGATGAGCAGTTCTTC,CASSLDRGPRDEQFF
-,once,TRBJ1-1,TRBV25-1,TGTGCCAGCAGTGAATTCTATTGGCAGGGCGCTTTCTTT,CASSEFYWQGAFF
-,-,TRBJ2-2,TRBV5-1,TGCGCCAGCAGCTTGCTGGCCTCGAACACCGGGGAGCTGTTTTTT,CASSLLASNTGELFF
-,-,TRBJ2-1,TRBV7-9,TGTGCCAGCAGCTTAGACGGTGGGCAGGGGGGCTTCAATGAGCAGTTCTTC,CASSLDGGQGGFNEQFF
TRBD2,-,TRBJ2-1,TRBV18,TGTGCCAGCTCAGCCGGGACTAGCGGGACCTACAATGAGCAGTTCTTC,CASSAGTSGTYNEQFF
-,-,TRBJ2-1,TRBV7-3,TGTGCCAGCAGCCTGGACACGAGCCACAATGAGCAGTTCTTC,CASSLDTSHNEQFF
-,-,TRBJ2-2,TRBV29-1,TGCAGCGTTGAAACTAGTTATAAGACCGGGGAGCTGTTTTTT,CSVETSYKTGELFF
-,-,TRBJ2-3,TRBV6-1,TGTGCCAGCAGTGAAGGCAGGACAGATACGCAGTATTTT,CASSEGRTDTQYF
-,-,TRBJ2-7,TRBV11-2,TGTGCCAGCAGCTTAATAGTCGCCGAGCAGTACTTC,CASSLIVAEQYF
TRBD1,-,TRBJ1-2,TRBV6-1,TGTGCCAGCAGTGAAGCGCAGGGGGTGGGTGGCTACACCTTC,CASSEAQGVGGYTF
TRBD2,-,TRBJ2-7,TRBV9,TGTGCCAGCAGCTTTAGCGGGGAAGAACAGTACTTC,CASSFSGEEQYF
TRBD1,-,TRBJ1-2,TRBV5-6,TGTGCCAGCAGCTTGGTATTCGGACAGGGGGTTGGCTACACCTTC,CASSLVFGQGVGYTF
-,-,TRBJ1-2,TRBV27,TGTGCCAGCAGTTTGGGGGGTAAGGGCTACACCTTC,CASSLGGKGYTF
-,-,TRBJ1-5,TRBV6-5,TGTGCCAGCAGCCCGGTTAGCAATCAGCCCCAGCATTTT,CASSPVSNQPQHF
-,-,TRBJ1-1,TRBV5-1,TGCGCCAGCAGCTTGGAGGGCAGGGGCGGATCTGAAGCTTTCTTT,CASSLEGRGGSEAFF
TRBD1,once,TRBJ1-4,TRBV30,TGTGCCTGGAGTCTTGGTAAGGGACAGAAACTGTTTTTT,CAWSLGKGQKLFF
-,-,TRBJ2-7,TRBV29-1,TGCAGCTCGAGACAATACGAGCAGTACTTC,CSSRQYEQYF
-,-,TRBJ2-4,TRBV29-1,TGCAGCGTTGTTGGCGGGGGCGATGGTGGGGCCAAAAACATTCAGTACTTC,CSVVGGGDGGAKNIQYF
-,-,TRBJ1-2,TRBV19,TGTGCCAGTCGACAGGTCTATGGCTACACCTTC,CASRQVYGYTF
-,-,TRBJ1-2,TRBV19,TGTGCCAGTAGATCTTTGGGGAGGGATGATGGCTACACCTTC,CASRSLGRDDGYTF
-,-,TRBJ1-1,TRBV19,TGTGCCAGTAGTATAGACAGGGACACTGAAGCTTTCTTT,CASSIDRDTEAFF
TRBD2,-,TRBJ2-1,TRBV11-3,TGTGCCAGCAGCTCGGGACTAGGCTACAATGAGCAGTTCTTC,CASSSGLGYNEQFF
TRBD2,-,TRBJ2-1,TRBV27,TGTGCCAGCAGTCCCCGGGGGGGCGCGCCCTCGAGCTCCTACAATGAGCAGTTCTTC,CASSPRGGAPSSSYNEQFF